This T cell receptor beta chain is drawn from a study of blood T cell repertoires in COVID-19. Germline V gives CDR1 SEHNR, CDR2 FQNEAQ (reference sequence). Trimming cost V 5 bases and J 7 bases; bases outside gene matches: 4. The CDR3 loop spans 12 amino acids. The data were produced by immunoSEQ multiplex PCR, yet TCRdb's version contains in-frame clones alone and is incomplete. The sample yields a few hundred thousand clones, around 89% seen once. Recruitment covered under 25 US areas and drew participants whose ages spanned about 18 to 90 years. The clonotype originates from a woman under 30 who had recovered from COVID-19. Sequencing was done on a sample of PBMCs or T cells enriched from blood (not recorded which). The chain is built from TRBV7-9 and TRBJ2-7; 8 bases agree with TRBD1. The DNA of the CDR3 is TGTGCCAGCAGCGGACAGGGCTTAGAGCAGTACTTC. Translation gives CASSGQGLEQYF.